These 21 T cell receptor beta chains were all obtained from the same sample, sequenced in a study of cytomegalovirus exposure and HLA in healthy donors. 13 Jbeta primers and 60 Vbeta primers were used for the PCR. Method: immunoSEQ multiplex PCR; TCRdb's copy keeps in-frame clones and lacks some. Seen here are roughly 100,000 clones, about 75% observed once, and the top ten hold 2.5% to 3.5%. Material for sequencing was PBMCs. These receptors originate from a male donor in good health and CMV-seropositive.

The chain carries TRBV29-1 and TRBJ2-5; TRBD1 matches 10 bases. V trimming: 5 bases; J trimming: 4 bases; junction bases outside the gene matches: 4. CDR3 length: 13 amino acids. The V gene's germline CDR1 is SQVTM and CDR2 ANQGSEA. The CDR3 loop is CSVRQGALETQYF. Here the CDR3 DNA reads TGCAGCGTTAGACAGGGGGCATTAGAGACCCAGTACTTC.

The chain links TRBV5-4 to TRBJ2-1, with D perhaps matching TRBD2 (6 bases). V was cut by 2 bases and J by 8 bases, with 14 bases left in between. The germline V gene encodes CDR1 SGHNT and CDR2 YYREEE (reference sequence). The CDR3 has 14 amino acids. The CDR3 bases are TGTGCCAGCAGCTTTAGGAGGGAGAGGGATGAGCAGTTCTTC. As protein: CASSFRRERDEQFF. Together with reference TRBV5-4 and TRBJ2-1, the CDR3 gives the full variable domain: ETGVTQSPTHLIKTRGQQVTLRCSSQSGHNTVSWYQQALGQGPQFIFQYYREEENGRGNFPPRFSGLQFPNYSSELNVNALELDDSALYLCASSFRRERDEQFFGPGTRLTVL.

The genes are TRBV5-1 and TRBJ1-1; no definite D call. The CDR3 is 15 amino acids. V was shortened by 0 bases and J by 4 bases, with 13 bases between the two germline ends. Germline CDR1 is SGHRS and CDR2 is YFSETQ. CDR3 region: CASSLALSRFTEAFF. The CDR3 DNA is TGCGCCAGCAGCTTGGCCCTCAGCAGGTTCACTGAAGCTTTCTTT.

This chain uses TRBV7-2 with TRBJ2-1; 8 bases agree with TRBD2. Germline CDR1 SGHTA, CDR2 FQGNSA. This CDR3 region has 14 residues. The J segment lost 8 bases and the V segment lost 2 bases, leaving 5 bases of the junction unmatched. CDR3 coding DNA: TGTGCCAGCAGCTTATGGTCCGGGGGGGATGAGCAGTTCTTC. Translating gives CASSLWSGGDEQFF. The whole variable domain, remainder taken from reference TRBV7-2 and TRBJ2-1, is GAGVSQSPSNKVTEKGKDVELRCDPISGHTALYWYRQSLGQGLEFLIYFQGNSAPDKSGLPSDRFSAERTGGSVSTLTIQRTQQEDSAVYLCASSLWSGGDEQFFGPGTRLTVL.

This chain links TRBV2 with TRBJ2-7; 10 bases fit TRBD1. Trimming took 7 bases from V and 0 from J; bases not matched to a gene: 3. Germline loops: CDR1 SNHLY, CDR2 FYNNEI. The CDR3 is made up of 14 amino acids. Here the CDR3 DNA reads TGTGCCAGCAACAGACAGGGGGCCTCCTACGAGCAGTACTTC. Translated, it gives CASNRQGASYEQYF. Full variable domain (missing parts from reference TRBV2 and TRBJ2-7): EPEVTQTPSHQVTQMGQEVILRCVPISNHLYFYWYRQILGQKVEFLVSFYNNEISEKSEIFDDQFSVERPDGSNFTLKIRSTKLEDSAMYFCASNRQGASYEQYFGPGTRLTVT.

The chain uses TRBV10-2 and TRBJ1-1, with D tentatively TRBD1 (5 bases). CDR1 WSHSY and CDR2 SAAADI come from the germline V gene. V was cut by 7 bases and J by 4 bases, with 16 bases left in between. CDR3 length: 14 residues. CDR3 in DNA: TGCGCCAGCACTTTATTTGCCGGGGGCACTGAAGCTTTCTTT. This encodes CASTLFAGGTEAFF.

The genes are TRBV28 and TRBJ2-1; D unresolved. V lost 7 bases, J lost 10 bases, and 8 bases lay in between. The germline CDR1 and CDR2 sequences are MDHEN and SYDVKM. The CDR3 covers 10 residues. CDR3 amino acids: CASKHREQFF. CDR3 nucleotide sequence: TGTGCCAGCAAGCACAGAGAGCAGTTCTTC.

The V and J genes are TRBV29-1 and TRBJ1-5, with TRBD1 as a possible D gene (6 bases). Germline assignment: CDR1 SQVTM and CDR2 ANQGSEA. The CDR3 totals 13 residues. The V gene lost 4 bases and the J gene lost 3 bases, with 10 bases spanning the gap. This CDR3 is CSVGTADNQPQHF. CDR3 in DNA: TGCAGCGTTGGGACAGCAGACAATCAGCCCCAGCATTTT. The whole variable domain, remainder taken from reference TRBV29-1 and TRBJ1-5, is SAVISQKPSRDICQRGTSLTIQCQVDSQVTMMFWYRQQPGQSLTLIATANQGSEATYESGFVIDKFPISRPNLTFSTLTVSNMSPEDSSIYLCSVGTADNQPQHFGDGTRLSIL.

The CDR3 protein is CASTGGNTEAFF. The DNA of the CDR3 is TGTGCCAGCACGGGGGGGAACACTGAAGCTTTCTTT. The gene calls are TRBV6-5 and TRBJ1-1, with a weak D call TRBD1 (5 bases). Trimming removed 7 bases at V and 1 base at J, with 7 bases between. Germline assignment: CDR1 MNHEY and CDR2 SVGAGI. CDR3 length equals 12 residues.

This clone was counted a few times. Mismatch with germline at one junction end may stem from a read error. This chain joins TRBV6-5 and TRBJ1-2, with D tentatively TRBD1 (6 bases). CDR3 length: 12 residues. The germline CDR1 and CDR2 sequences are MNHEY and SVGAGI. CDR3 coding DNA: TGTGCCAGCAGGGGGACAAGAAATGGCTACCCCTTC. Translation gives CASRGTRNGYPF.

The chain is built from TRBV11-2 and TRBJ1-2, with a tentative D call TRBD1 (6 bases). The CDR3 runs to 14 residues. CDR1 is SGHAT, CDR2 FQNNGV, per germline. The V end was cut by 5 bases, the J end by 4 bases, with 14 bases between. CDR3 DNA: TGTGCCAGCAGCCCACAGACAGGTTTCTATGGCTACACCTTC. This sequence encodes CASSPQTGFYGYTF.

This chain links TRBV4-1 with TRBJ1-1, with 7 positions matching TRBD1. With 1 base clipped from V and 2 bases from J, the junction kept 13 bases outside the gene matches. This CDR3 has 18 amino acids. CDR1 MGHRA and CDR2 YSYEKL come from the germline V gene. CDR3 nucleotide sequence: TGCGCCAGCAGCCAAGTAAAGGGTAGAGGGGGCGGAAACACTGAAGCTTTCTTT. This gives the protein CASSQVKGRGGGNTEAFF.

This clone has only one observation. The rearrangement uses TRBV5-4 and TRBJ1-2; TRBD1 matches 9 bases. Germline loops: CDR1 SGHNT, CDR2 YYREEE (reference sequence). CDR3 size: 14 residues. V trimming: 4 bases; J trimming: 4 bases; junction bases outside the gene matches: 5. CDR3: CASSTGTGSYGYTF. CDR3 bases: TGTGCCAGCAGCACCGGGACAGGGTCCTATGGCTACACCTTC. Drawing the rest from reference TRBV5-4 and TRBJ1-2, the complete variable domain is ETGVTQSPTHLIKTRGQQVTLRCSSQSGHNTVSWYQQALGQGPQFIFQYYREEENGRGNFPPRFSGLQFPNYSSELNVNALELDDSALYLCASSTGTGSYGYTFGSGTRLTVV.

The CDR3 bases are TGCGCCAGCAGCTATGGGGACAGCTCCTACGAGCAGTACTTC. This translates into CASSYGDSSYEQYF. The chain recombines TRBV5-1 with TRBJ2-7, with 7 bases identical to TRBD1. The germline V gene has CDR1 SGHRS and CDR2 YFSETQ. This CDR3 comprises 14 residues. V lost 3 bases to trimming and J lost 0 bases; unmatched junction nucleotides: 3.

The CDR3 DNA sequence: TGTGCCAGCTCCCGGGACAGGGGGTACACCTTC. Its protein is CASSRDRGYTF. This sequence joins TRBV9 and TRBJ1-2; 11 bases fit TRBD1. Trimming removed 7 bases from V and 11 bases from J; junction bases left unmatched: 4. The CDR3 loop spans 11 amino acids. CDR1 and CDR2 (germline): SGDLS, YYNGEE. The full variable domain, in which reference TRBV9 and TRBJ1-2 provide the parts outside the CDR3, is DSGVTQTPKHLITATGQRVTLRCSPRSGDLSVYWYQQSLDQGLQFLIQYYNGEERAKGNILERFSAQQFPDLHSELNLSSLELGDSALYFCASSRDRGYTFGSGTRLTVV.

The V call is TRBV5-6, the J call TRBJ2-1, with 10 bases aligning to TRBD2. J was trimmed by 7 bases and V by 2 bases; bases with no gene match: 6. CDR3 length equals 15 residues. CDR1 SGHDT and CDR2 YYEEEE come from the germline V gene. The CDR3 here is CASSLAGGPGNEQFF. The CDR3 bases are TGTGCCAGCAGCTTAGCGGGGGGGCCGGGAAATGAGCAGTTCTTC.

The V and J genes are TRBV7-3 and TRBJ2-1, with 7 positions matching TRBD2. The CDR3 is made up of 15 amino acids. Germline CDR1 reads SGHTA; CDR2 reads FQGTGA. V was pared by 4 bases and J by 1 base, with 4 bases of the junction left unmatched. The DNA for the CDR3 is TGTGCCAGCAGCTCAACGGGGGGTTCCTACAATGAGCAGTTCTTC. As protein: CASSSTGGSYNEQFF.

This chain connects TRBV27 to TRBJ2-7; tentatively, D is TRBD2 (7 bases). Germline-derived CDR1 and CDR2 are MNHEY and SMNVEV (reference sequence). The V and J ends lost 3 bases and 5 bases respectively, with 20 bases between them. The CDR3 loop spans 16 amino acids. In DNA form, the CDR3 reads TGTGCCAGCAGTTTTTATTTCCGGGGGGCCGACCACGAGCAGTACTTC. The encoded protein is CASSFYFRGADHEQYF.

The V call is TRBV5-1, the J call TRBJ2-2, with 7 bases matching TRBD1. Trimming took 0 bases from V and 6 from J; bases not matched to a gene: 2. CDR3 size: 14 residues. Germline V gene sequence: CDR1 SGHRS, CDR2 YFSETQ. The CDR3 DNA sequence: TGCGCCAGCAGCTTGGACAGGGGTCCCGGGGAGCTGTTTTTT. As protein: CASSLDRGPGELFF.

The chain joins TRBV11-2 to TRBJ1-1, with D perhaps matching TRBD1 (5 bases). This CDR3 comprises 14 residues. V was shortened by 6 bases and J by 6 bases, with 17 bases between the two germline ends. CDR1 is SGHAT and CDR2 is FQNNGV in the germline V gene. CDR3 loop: CASRPGLKDSEAFF. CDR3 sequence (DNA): TGTGCCAGCAGACCGGGACTGAAGGACTCTGAAGCTTTCTTT.

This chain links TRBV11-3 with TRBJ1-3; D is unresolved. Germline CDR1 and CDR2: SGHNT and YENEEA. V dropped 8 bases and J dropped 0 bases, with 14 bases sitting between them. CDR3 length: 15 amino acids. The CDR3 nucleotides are TGTGCCAGCGCCCACGGAGGGAGCTCTGGAAACACCATATATTTT. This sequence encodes CASAHGGSSGNTIYF.